The clone carrying this T cell receptor beta chain was observed at least ten times. The antigen is unknown. This sample was included in a study of T cells in Graves' hyperthyroidism and ophthalmopathy. Overall study: It was at initial diagnosis, before any treatment, that peripheral blood was collected.

V lost 2 bases to trimming and J lost 9 bases, with 10 bases between them. CDR1 and CDR2 from the germline V gene are GTSNPN and SVGIG (reference sequence). The CDR3 is made up of 11 amino acids. Amplification of TCR beta CDR3 regions used RNA as the template. HTBI primers drove first-round RT-PCR of the TCR CDR3. TCRdb analysed the multiplex PCR reads with MiXCR anew, one entry per CDR3 protein. The sample contains about 600,000 distinct CDR3 sequences, 16% of which appear only once. In making diagnoses, clinical symptoms, serum thyroxine and TRAb, thyroid ultrasound and orbital computed tomography were all used. Whole-study results and caveats: Most clonotypes expanded in the thyroid (above 0.001) were also present in blood.

This TCR was sampled from a woman aged 40 to 50 with Graves' ophthalmopathy. The sequenced sample consisted of blood. The chain has TRBV30 and TRBJ1-2; a possible D gene is TRBD1 (5 bases). CDR3 region: CAWSSRVSYTF. The CDR3, as DNA: TGTGCCTGGAGTTCCAGGGTCAGCTACACCTTC. Together with reference TRBV30 and TRBJ1-2, the CDR3 gives the full variable domain: SQTIHQWPATLVQPVGSPLSLECTVEGTSNPNLYWYRQAAGRGLQLLFYSVGIGQISSEVPQNLSASRPQDRQFILSSKKLLLSDSGFYLCAWSSRVSYTFGSGTRLTVV.